These T cell receptor beta chains were read from a single sample in a study of T cell repertoires in cytomegalovirus infection. For these receptors, no antigen is known. TCRdb reprocessed the reads via MiXCR and lists one record per CDR3 protein. The data contain 800,000 to 950,000 distinct CDR3 sequences, about 33% of them singletons. The sample consisted of cultured CD8+ T cells from PBMCs, taken from culture after CMV antigen stimulation. These receptors all stem from a human donor in good health (CMV status not recorded). Some clones in this sample may be carry-over from other donors' samples. Both conserved end residues are part of each CDR3. D genes are given only for firm matches. Only part of the rows carry a size: once, few, many, or a class if the clone is expanded.

TRBJ2-1,many,TRBV7-8,TRBD1,CASSSGTGVHNEQFF,TGTGCCAGCAGCTCCGGGACAGGGGTTCACAATGAGCAGTTCTTC
TRBJ1-2,few,TRBV27,TRBD1,CATQGAEDYGYTF,TGTGCCACCCAGGGGGCAGAGGACTATGGCTACACCTTC
TRBJ2-7,few,TRBV4-1,TRBD1,CASSQPGTGEQYF,TGCGCCAGCAGCCAACCTGGGACAGGCGAGCAGTACTTC
TRBJ2-3,-,TRBV24-1,-,CATSGGGRSTDTQYF,TGTGCCACCAGTGGGGGGGGCAGGAGCACAGATACGCAGTATTTT
TRBJ2-1,many,TRBV12-3/TRBV12-4,-,CASNRPGSGNEQFF,TGTGCCAGCAACCGACCTGGGTCTGGCAATGAGCAGTTCTTC
TRBJ2-3,-,TRBV4-3,TRBD2,CASSQIRTGGPTDTQYF,TGCGCCAGCAGCCAGATTCGCACGGGGGGGCCGACAGATACGCAGTATTTT
TRBJ2-5,few,TRBV27,TRBD2,CASSPGTIDQETQYF,TGTGCCAGCAGCCCCGGGACTATCGACCAAGAGACCCAGTACTTC
TRBJ1-2,-,TRBV7-2,-,CASEERVGYTF,TGTGCCAGCGAGGAGAGGGTTGGCTACACCTTC
TRBJ2-6,-,TRBV7-6,-,CASSSRGVSSGANVLTF,TGTGCCAGCAGCTCGAGGGGGGTTAGCTCTGGGGCCAACGTCCTGACTTTC
TRBJ2-3,-,TRBV4-3,-,CASSSTQLGKDTQYF,TGCGCCAGCAGCTCAACCCAACTAGGGAAGGATACGCAGTATTTT
TRBJ2-7,-,TRBV6-8,-,CASSYVGTSYEQYF,TGTGCCAGCAGTTACGTCGGCACCTCCTACGAGCAGTACTTC
TRBJ2-5,many,TRBV4-2,TRBD2,CASSQDSEGAGETQYF,TGTGCCAGCAGCCAAGATTCGGAAGGAGCGGGGGAGACCCAGTACTTC
TRBJ1-2,few,TRBV19,-,CATREVYGYTF,TGTGCCACCCGGGAGGTTTATGGCTACACCTTC
TRBJ2-2,many,TRBV12-3/TRBV12-4,-,CATSLQDGELFF,TGTGCCACATCCTTACAGGACGGGGAGCTGTTTTTT
TRBJ1-3,few,TRBV27,-,CASSLSGDGISGNTIYF,TGTGCCAGCAGTTTATCTGGGGACGGAATCTCTGGAAACACCATATATTTT
TRBJ1-1,few,TRBV6-2/TRBV6-3,-,CASSYITGLNTEAFF,TGTGCCAGCAGTTACATCACAGGGTTGAACACTGAAGCTTTCTTT
TRBJ1-3,-,TRBV4-3,-,CASSQDPGVGNTIYF,TGCGCCAGCAGCCAAGACCCAGGGGTTGGAAACACCATATATTTT
TRBJ2-3,many,TRBV7-2,-,CASSLIRRQRDTQYF,TGTGCCAGCAGCTTAATAAGGAGGCAGCGAGATACGCAGTATTTT
TRBJ2-7,many,TRBV7-9,-,CASSILMGGIYEQYF,TGTGCCAGCAGCATCTTAATGGGGGGAATATACGAGCAGTACTTC
TRBJ2-5,few,TRBV6-5,TRBD2,CASSPGGGLQETQYF,TGTGCCAGCAGCCCGGGCGGGGGACTTCAAGAGACCCAGTACTTC
TRBJ2-1,few,TRBV7-2,-,CASSQDYYNEQFF,TGTGCCAGCAGTCAAGATTACTACAATGAGCAGTTCTTC
TRBJ2-2,-,TRBV7-7,TRBD1,CASSLGQAGTGELFF,TGTGCTAGCAGCTTAGGACAGGCTGGCACCGGGGAGCTGTTTTTT
TRBJ1-1,many,TRBV29-1,-,CSVGGQALEAFF,TGCAGCGTCGGGGGGCAGGCCCTTGAAGCTTTCTTT
TRBJ1-3,-,TRBV13,-,CASSSNRVPGNTIYF,TGTGCCAGCAGCTCGAACAGGGTCCCTGGAAACACCATATATTTT
TRBJ2-1,many,TRBV7-8,-,CASSGGADGSYNEQFF,TGTGCCAGCAGCGGAGGGGCGGACGGCTCCTACAATGAGCAGTTCTTC
TRBJ2-1,many,TRBV7-6,-,CASSTRVGEQFF,TGTGCCAGCAGCACACGGGTCGGCGAGCAGTTCTTC
TRBJ2-2,few,TRBV24-1,-,CATSDPRQETTGELFF,TGTGCCACCAGTGATCCTAGACAGGAGACCACCGGGGAGCTGTTTTTT
TRBJ1-1,-,TRBV6-2/TRBV6-3,-,CASSYGGATEAFF,TGTGCCAGCAGTTACGGGGGCGCGACTGAAGCTTTCTTT
TRBJ2-7,-,TRBV5-1,-,CASSPRTRDEQYF,TGCGCCAGCAGTCCCCGGACCAGGGACGAGCAGTACTTC
TRBJ2-7,-,TRBV5-4,-,CASSLCYFGGWEQYF,TGTGCCAGCAGCTTGTGTTATTTTGGCGGGTGGGAGCAGTACTTC
TRBJ2-1,-,TRBV14,TRBD1,CASSPTGTGYEQFF,TGTGCCAGCAGCCCAACCGGGACAGGGTATGAGCAGTTCTTC